Listed below are T cell receptor beta chains from one sample, sequenced in a study of control samples from healthy donors and cancer patients. Measured with immunoSEQ multiplex PCR; TCRdb has only the in-frame clones, and not every one. The sample records about 60,000 clones, 70% to 90% being singletons. Sequences were obtained from blood. The origin of the receptors is a man aged 35 to 55 in good health. CDR3s include the opening cysteine and the closing phenylalanine or tryptophan. A D gene is named only where the DNA matches it firmly. The listing skips clone size in some rows; elsewhere it reads once, few, many or a size class.

D	size	J	V	DNA	CDR3
.	.	TRBJ1-5	TRBV28	TGTGCCAGCAGCTTCGGGGGGCAAAGCAATCAGCCCCAGCATTTT	CASSFGGQSNQPQHF
TRBD2	.	TRBJ2-1	TRBV27	TGTGCCAGCAGTTCGTCCCTAGCGGGAGGAAATGAGCAGTTCTTC	CASSSSLAGGNEQFF
.	.	TRBJ1-1	TRBV7-2	TGTGCCAGCAGCTTGGGGGGACGCACTGAAGCTTTCTTT	CASSLGGRTEAFF
TRBD2	many	TRBJ2-1	TRBV5-1	TGCGCCAGCAGCTTTAGCGGGGGGGCCTACAATGAGCAGTTCTTC	CASSFSGGAYNEQFF
.	few	TRBJ1-2	TRBV2	TGTGCCAGCAGTGAAGAATTGGCGGACTATGGCTACACCTTC	CASSEELADYGYTF
.	.	TRBJ1-1	TRBV3-1/TRBV3-2	TGTGCCAGCAGCCAAGGTTTCGGGAACACTGAAGCTTTCTTT	CASSQGFGNTEAFF
TRBD2	.	TRBJ2-3	TRBV7-2	TGTGCCAGCAGATATAGCGGGGGGCTGACAGATACGCAGTATTTT	CASRYSGGLTDTQYF
TRBD1	.	TRBJ2-7	TRBV9	TGTGCCAGCAGCGTAGAAGCACACAGGGGCGGTCCGGGGTACGAGCAGTACTTC	CASSVEAHRGGPGYEQYF
TRBD2	.	TRBJ2-2	TRBV6-4	TGTGCCAGCAGTTCCGGGACTAGGAGTAACACCGGGGAGCTGTTTTTT	CASSSGTRSNTGELFF
TRBD1	.	TRBJ1-1	TRBV29-1	TGCAGCGTCGGACAGGGAGGGAACACTGAAGCTTTCTTT	CSVGQGGNTEAFF
TRBD2	.	TRBJ2-3	TRBV11-2	TGTGCCAGCAGCTTAGGGGCGGGAGGGCCGGTGGATACGCAGTATTTT	CASSLGAGGPVDTQYF
TRBD1	.	TRBJ1-5	TRBV2	TGTGCCAGCAGTGGGACAGGGGGCAATCAGCCCCAGCATTTT	CASSGTGGNQPQHF
.	.	TRBJ1-1	TRBV18	TGTGCCAGCTCACCACTTCAGGATTGGGGAACTGAAGCTTTCTTT	CASSPLQDWGTEAFF
.	once	TRBJ1-2	TRBV30	TGTGCCTCAAAGCAGGGGCCGTCTAACTATGGCTACACCTTC	CASKQGPSNYGYTF
.	.	TRBJ2-3	TRBV7-3	TGTGCCAGCAGCTCGAGCACGACCAGGACTAGCACAGATACGCAGTATTTT	CASSSSTTRTSTDTQYF
.	.	TRBJ2-2	TRBV4-3	TGCGCCAGCAGCCAAGGAAGGGTCCACACCGGGGAGCTGTTTTTT	CASSQGRVHTGELFF
TRBD1	.	TRBJ2-5	TRBV24-1	TGTGCCACCAGTGAAGCGCCGGGACAGGGGGCGCGGGGGACCCAGTACTTC	CATSEAPGQGARGTQYF
TRBD1	.	TRBJ2-7	TRBV5-1	TGCGCCAGCAGCTTTACAGGGGGCCACGAGCAGTACTTC	CASSFTGGHEQYF
.	.	TRBJ1-1	TRBV4-1	TGCGCCAGCAGCCAAGCCCCAGCAGGGAGGGTTGAAGCTTTCTTT	CASSQAPAGRVEAFF
.	few	TRBJ1-6	TRBV3-1/TRBV3-2	TGTGCCAGCAGCCAAGGAGGTCCCAGGCGGGCAGGATCACCCCTCCACTTT	CASSQGGPRRAGSPLHF
.	.	TRBJ2-1	TRBV12-3/TRBV12-4	TGTGCCAGCAGTCTCATGGACAATGAGCAGTTCTTC	CASSLMDNEQFF
.	.	TRBJ1-2	TRBV6-6	TGTGCCAGCAGCCCCCTTCGACTCTATGGCTACACCTTC	CASSPLRLYGYTF
TRBD2	.	TRBJ2-5	TRBV7-2	TGTGCCAGCAGCTTAGGGGTTAGCGGGGGGGCAGGCGAGACCCAGTACTTC	CASSLGVSGGAGETQYF
TRBD1	once	TRBJ2-7	TRBV19	TGTGCCAGTACCCCGGGACAGGGGGGTCGAGAGCAGTACTTC	CASTPGQGGREQYF
.	.	TRBJ1-1	TRBV6-5	TGTGCCAGCAGTCCCGGTGGCACTGAAGCTTTCTTT	CASSPGGTEAFF
.	.	TRBJ2-4	TRBV7-2	TGTGCCAGCAGCTCTCCTAGGGGTGTGGAAAACATTCAGTACTTC	CASSSPRGVENIQYF
.	.	TRBJ2-5	TRBV3-1/TRBV3-2	TGTGCCAGCAGCCAAGACCCAGGGGCCAGGGAGACCCAGTACTTC	CASSQDPGARETQYF
TRBD2	.	TRBJ2-3	TRBV27	TGTGCCAGCAGGCTACTAGCGGGAGGTGATACGCAGTATTTT	CASRLLAGGDTQYF
.	.	TRBJ1-3	TRBV6-6	TGTGCCAGCAGTTACTCAGGGATCTCTGGAAACACCATATATTTT	CASSYSGISGNTIYF
.	.	TRBJ2-1	TRBV7-6	TGTGCCAGCAGCCGGAGGAACGTGTTCTACAATGAGCAGTTCTTC	CASSRRNVFYNEQFF
.	.	TRBJ2-5	TRBV5-6	TGTGCCAGCAGCTTGACCACCCAAGAGACCCAGTACTTC	CASSLTTQETQYF
.	.	TRBJ2-2	TRBV29-1	TGCAGCGTTGTGCACCCGAACACCGGGGAGCTGTTTTTT	CSVVHPNTGELFF
.	.	TRBJ2-7	TRBV4-3	TGCGCCAGCAGCGTGACACTTGGCCCCTACGAGCAGTACTTC	CASSVTLGPYEQYF
TRBD1	.	TRBJ2-7	TRBV28	TGTGCCAGTATGAGCGACAGGGTCAACGAGCAGTACTTC	CASMSDRVNEQYF
.	.	TRBJ1-6	TRBV4-3	TGCGCCAGCAGCCAAGAAGAAGGGGCGAATTCACCCCTCCACTTT	CASSQEEGANSPLHF
.	.	TRBJ1-6	TRBV28	TGTGCCAGCAGTCCCGGGTTAGGTAATTCACCCCTCCACTTT	CASSPGLGNSPLHF
.	once	TRBJ1-2	TRBV19	TGTGCCAGTAGTACAAAAAGTAACTATGGCTACACCTTC	CASSTKSNYGYTF
.	.	TRBJ1-2	TRBV19	TGTGCCAGTATTTCCTCCGGGAACTTATATGGCTACACCTTC	CASISSGNLYGYTF
TRBD2	.	TRBJ2-7	TRBV7-9	TGTGCCAGCAGCGAAACTAGCGCTAGCTTTAGCGAGCAGTACTTC	CASSETSASFSEQYF
TRBD2	.	TRBJ2-7	TRBV7-2	TGTGCCAGCAGCTTATCCTGGACCAGGACTAGCGGGGGGGCTGTCGAGCAGTACTTC	CASSLSWTRTSGGAVEQYF
TRBD1	.	TRBJ1-3	TRBV3-1/TRBV3-2	TGTGCCAGCAGCGAACAGGGGATATCCTCTGGAAACACCATATATTTT	CASSEQGISSGNTIYF
TRBD2	.	TRBJ2-1	TRBV12-5	TGTGCTAGTGCCATGACCCGAATAGGACTAGCGGGGGGAGGATCCTACAATGAGCAGTTCTTC	CASAMTRIGLAGGGSYNEQFF
.	.	TRBJ1-5	TRBV19	TGTGCCAGTACCTCCGGCCTGGCGAGCAATCAGCCCCAGCATTTT	CASTSGLASNQPQHF
TRBD1	few	TRBJ1-5	TRBV6-2/TRBV6-3	TGTGCCAGCAGTTACTCGACAGGGTATAATCAGCCCCAGCATTTT	CASSYSTGYNQPQHF
TRBD2	.	TRBJ2-3	TRBV9	TGTGCCAGCAGCGAGGGGACTAGCGGAACAGATACGCAGTATTTT	CASSEGTSGTDTQYF
.	.	TRBJ2-7	TRBV5-5	TGTGCCAGCAGCTCGGCCTCCTACGAGCAGTACTTC	CASSSASYEQYF
TRBD1	once	TRBJ1-5	TRBV7-2	TGTGCCAGCAGCCCGGGACAGATCGAGCCCCAGCATTTT	CASSPGQIEPQHF
TRBD2	.	TRBJ2-1	TRBV3-1/TRBV3-2	TGTGCCAGCAGCCAACGACTAGCGGGAGGGTTTGGTGAGCAGTTCTTC	CASSQRLAGGFGEQFF
.	few	TRBJ1-1	TRBV25-1	TGTGCCAGCAGTGAAGGAAAACAGAACACTGAAGCTTTCTTT	CASSEGKQNTEAFF
.	.	TRBJ2-1	TRBV7-2	TGTGCCAGCAGCCAAGGATACCCCTACAATGAGCAGTTCTTC	CASSQGYPYNEQFF
.	.	TRBJ2-1	TRBV20-1	TGCAGTGCTAGGGACTACAATGAGCAGTTCTTC	CSARDYNEQFF
.	few	TRBJ1-1	TRBV6-6	TGTGCCAGCAGTTACTCGAGAGCGGCGGCTGAAGCTTTCTTT	CASSYSRAAAEAFF
.	.	TRBJ1-5	TRBV9	TGTGCCAGCAGCGTAGGAATCAATCAGCCCCAGCATTTT	CASSVGINQPQHF
.	.	TRBJ2-3	TRBV14	TGTGCCAGCAGCCAAGATTTAACAGATACGCAGTATTTT	CASSQDLTDTQYF
.	.	TRBJ1-2	TRBV4-3	TGCGCCAGCAGCCAGACAGCTAACTATGGCTACACCTTC	CASSQTANYGYTF